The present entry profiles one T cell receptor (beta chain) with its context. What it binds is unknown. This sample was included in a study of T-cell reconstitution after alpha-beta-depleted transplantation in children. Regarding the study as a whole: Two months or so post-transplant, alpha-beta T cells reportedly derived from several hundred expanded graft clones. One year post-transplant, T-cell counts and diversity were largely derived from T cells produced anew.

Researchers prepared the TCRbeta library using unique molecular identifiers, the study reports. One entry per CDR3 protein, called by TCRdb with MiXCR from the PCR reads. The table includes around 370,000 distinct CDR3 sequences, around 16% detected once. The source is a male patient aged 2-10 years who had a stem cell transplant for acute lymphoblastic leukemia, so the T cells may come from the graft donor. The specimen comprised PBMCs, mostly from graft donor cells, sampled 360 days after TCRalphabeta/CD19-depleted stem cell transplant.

In DNA, the CDR3 is TGCGCCAGCAGCTTTACCTTCCGGGGGGGGCCGAACACTGAAGCTTTCTTT. Protein product: CASSFTFRGGPNTEAFF. The J gene is TRBJ1-1, the V gene TRBV5-1; D is perhaps TRBD1 (6 bases). Germline V CDR1 and CDR2: SGHRS, YFSETQ. CDR3 size: 17 residues. With 2 bases removed from V and 1 base from J, the gap between germline ends came to 18 bases.